The 5 T cell receptor beta chains below all came from one sample that was sequenced in a study of blood T cell repertoires in COVID-19. Sequencing was performed with immunoSEQ multiplex PCR; in TCRdb, only in-frame clones are kept and a portion is missing. The sample carries 200,000 to 250,000 clones, roughly 82% recorded once. Sequencing was carried out using peripheral blood. The receptors were sampled from a woman in her 70s with acute or convalescent COVID-19.

J is TRBJ1-2 and V is TRBV2; 10 nucleotides match TRBD1. Germline V gene lookup returns CDR1 SNHLY and CDR2 FYNNEI. This CDR3 comprises 13 residues. After removal of 8 bases from V and 8 bases from J, the junction contained 8 bases not matched to a gene. CDR3 in DNA: TGTGCCAGCCGGGACAGGGGAAGTTACGGCTACACCTTC. Protein product: CASRDRGSYGYTF.

The chain links TRBV27 to TRBJ2-1; D gene uncertain. V was cut by 3 bases and J by 7 bases, with 13 bases left in between. CDR3 size: 14 residues. The germline V gene has CDR1 MNHEY and CDR2 SMNVEV (reference sequence). The CDR3 protein is CASSFLVGFNEQFF. The CDR3 DNA reads as TGTGCCAGCAGTTTCCTAGTTGGATTTAATGAGCAGTTCTTC.

V gene TRBV28 combines with J gene TRBJ2-4, with 8 bases aligning to TRBD1. CDR3 length: 14 residues. Unmatched junction bases numbered 10, after V lost 5 bases and J lost 10 bases. Germline assignment: CDR1 MDHEN and CDR2 SYDVKM. The CDR3 sequence is CASSPHGQGTIQYF. In DNA form, the CDR3 reads TGTGCCAGCAGTCCTCATGGACAGGGAACAATTCAGTACTTC.

The gene calls are TRBV2 and TRBJ2-5, with 7 bases lining up with TRBD1. The germline gives CDR1 SNHLY, CDR2 FYNNEI. This CDR3 has 14 amino acids. After removal of 2 bases from V and 2 bases from J, the junction contained 2 bases not matched to a gene. The CDR3 DNA reads as TGTGCCAGCAGTGAATGGGACAGACAAGAGACCCAGTACTTC. Its protein is CASSEWDRQETQYF.

This clone was found a few times. The chain recombines TRBV7-8 with TRBJ1-5, with D unclear. V was shortened by 2 bases and J by 1 base, with 12 bases between the two germline ends. CDR1 and CDR2 (germline): SGHVS, FQNEAQ. This CDR3 contains 16 residues. CDR3 residues: CASSLWGGQSNQPQHF. As DNA, the CDR3 is TGTGCCAGCAGCTTATGGGGAGGTCAGAGCAATCAGCCCCAGCATTTT.